This entry lists 18 T cell receptor beta chains sequenced from one sample in a study of blood T cell repertoires in COVID-19. This table comes from immunoSEQ multiplex PCR, and its TCRdb copy is limited to in-frame clones, with some not included. The sample records about 400,000 clones, around 89% being singletons. The sequenced sample consisted of PBMCs or T cells enriched from blood (not recorded which). Receptor source: a woman aged 30 to 39 with acute COVID-19.

This sequence joins TRBV19 and TRBJ2-5, with TRBD2 identical over 11 bases. The CDR3 spans 16 residues. V lost 3 bases and J lost 5; bases outside the gene matches: 8. Per the germline V gene, CDR1 is LNHDA and CDR2 is SQIVND (reference sequence). This CDR3 reads CASSISVAGGRETQYF. The CDR3 region has the DNA TGTGCCAGTAGTATTTCAGTAGCGGGGGGGAGGGAGACCCAGTACTTC.

The chain uses TRBV15 and TRBJ2-3, with D hard to call. The V end was cut by 1 base, the J end by 4 bases, with 3 bases between. CDR1 is LNHNV and CDR2 is YYDKDF in the germline V gene (reference sequence). The CDR3 runs to 12 residues. CDR3 residues: CATSRAADTQYF. CDR3 DNA: TGTGCCACCAGCAGAGCGGCAGATACGCAGTATTTT.

The chain links TRBV27 to TRBJ2-7, with 8 bases that match TRBD1. This CDR3 contains 17 residues. CDR1 is MNHEY and CDR2 is SMNVEV in the germline V gene (reference sequence). The ends lost 5 bases at V and 1 base at J; junction bases unmatched: 13. CDR3: CASSPNAGTGLSYEQYF. CDR3 nucleotides: TGTGCCAGCAGTCCAAACGCCGGGACAGGTCTTTCCTACGAGCAGTACTTC.

The rearrangement joins TRBV2 to TRBJ2-5, with 8 bases that match TRBD2. After removal of 6 bases from V and 7 bases from J, the junction contained 16 bases not matched to a gene. CDR1 is SNHLY, CDR2 FYNNEI, per germline. The CDR3 totals 16 residues. This chain's CDR3 is CASRGGLAGGRGTQYF. CDR3 nucleotide sequence: TGTGCCAGCAGGGGGGGACTCGCGGGGGGAAGAGGGACCCAGTACTTC.

This sequence joins TRBV27 and TRBJ1-2; the match to TRBD1 covers 10 bases. V was pared by 8 bases and J by 6 bases, with 6 bases of the junction left unmatched. The CDR3 length is 13 residues. The germline V gene has CDR1 MNHEY and CDR2 SMNVEV (reference sequence). The CDR3: CASRDRGLNGYTF. CDR3 DNA sequence: TGTGCCAGCCGAGACAGGGGGCTAAATGGCTACACCTTC.

The rearrangement uses TRBV24-1 and TRBJ2-1, with 12 bases fitting TRBD2. V dropped 3 bases and J dropped 4; count of bases not matched to a gene: 9. The CDR3 consists of 18 residues. Germline V gives CDR1 KGHDR, CDR2 SFDVKD. CDR3 amino acids: CATSDPSSGGAIYNEQFF. The CDR3 DNA reads TGTGCCACCAGTGATCCGTCTAGCGGGGGGGCGATTTACAATGAGCAGTTCTTC.

The CDR3 DNA follows: TGTGCCAGCAGCTTGGCGGGGGGGTACACCGGGGAGCTGTTTTTT. Protein product: CASSLAGGYTGELFF. The chain recombines TRBV5-6 with TRBJ2-2, with TRBD2 identical over 8 bases. The CDR3 is 15 residues long. In germline, CDR1 is SGHDT, CDR2 YYEEEE. Trimming took 0 bases from V and 3 from J; bases not matched to a gene: 1.

This chain uses TRBV2 with TRBJ1-2, with 8 bases aligning to TRBD1. V was pared by 4 bases and J by 8 bases, with 15 bases of the junction left unmatched. Germline CDR1 is SNHLY and CDR2 is FYNNEI. This CDR3 region has 16 residues. The CDR3 sequence: CASSVRQGHDVRGYTF. In DNA form, the CDR3 reads TGTGCCAGCAGTGTTAGACAGGGGCACGACGTGCGGGGCTACACCTTC. Variable domain in full (rest from reference TRBV2 and TRBJ1-2): EPEVTQTPSHQVTQMGQEVILRCVPISNHLYFYWYRQILGQKVEFLVSFYNNEISEKSEIFDDQFSVERPDGSNFTLKIRSTKLEDSAMYFCASSVRQGHDVRGYTFGSGTRLTVV.

The V gene is TRBV12-3 or TRBV12-4, the J gene TRBJ1-5, with D maybe TRBD1 (5 bases). This CDR3 is 13 amino acids long. Trimming stripped 8 bases from V and 0 bases from J, with 8 bases between. In DNA form, the CDR3 reads TGTGCCAGCGCCCAGGGTAGCAATCAGCCCCAGCATTTT. It translates to CASAQGSNQPQHF.

On this clone: The junction differs from germline at one of its ends, possibly a read error. V is TRBV11-2 and J is TRBJ1-2; TRBD1 aligns across 7 bases. CDR1 is SGHAT and CDR2 is FQNNGV in the germline V gene. CDR3 length equals 14 residues. CDR3 sequence reads: CASSLITTGVHSSF. CDR3 DNA sequence: TGTGCCAGCAGCTTGATCACAACAGGGGTTCATTCTTCCTTC. Together with reference TRBV11-2 and TRBJ1-2, the CDR3 gives the full variable domain: EAGVAQSPRYKIIEKRQSVAFWCNPISGHATLYWYQQILGQGPKLLIQFQNNGVVDDSQLPKDRFSAERLKGVDSTLKIQPAKLEDSAVYLCASSLITTGVHSSFGSGTRLTVV.

This clone has just one count. The chain combines TRBV28 with TRBJ2-7; 9 bases agree with TRBD2. In germline, CDR1 is MDHEN, CDR2 SYDVKM. This CDR3 comprises 12 residues. V was clipped by 10 bases and J by 1 base; unmatched bases: 2. CDR3 residues: CAIGLASYEQYF. Written as DNA, the CDR3 is TGTGCCATCGGACTAGCGTCCTACGAGCAGTACTTC. Using reference TRBV28 and TRBJ2-7 for the parts outside the CDR3, the full variable domain is DVKVTQSSRYLVKRTGEKVFLECVQDMDHENMFWYRQDPGLGLRLIYFSYDVKMKEKGDIPEGYSVSREKKERFSLILESASTNQTSMYLCAIGLASYEQYFGPGTRLTVT.

The rearrangement joins TRBV7-2 to TRBJ2-1; 9 nucleotides agree with TRBD2. After removal of 5 bases from V and 0 bases from J, the junction contained 5 bases not matched to a gene. This CDR3 region has 16 residues. The germline V gene encodes CDR1 SGHTA and CDR2 FQGNSA. In DNA, the CDR3 is TGTGCCAGCAGCACCCCTAGCGGGGCCTCCTACAATGAGCAGTTCTTC. Its protein product is CASSTPSGASYNEQFF.

The rearrangement uses TRBV7-2 and TRBJ1-1; the match to TRBD1 covers 11 bases. Trimming took 4 bases from V and 11 from J; bases not matched to a gene: 6. Germline V CDR1 and CDR2: SGHTA, FQGNSA. The CDR3 loop spans 13 amino acids. The CDR3 DNA reads TGTGCCAGCAGCTCCTGGACAGGGGGCGATGCTTTCTTT. Its protein product is CASSSWTGGDAFF.

This chain connects TRBV2 to TRBJ1-5; tentative D call: TRBD1 (6 bases). CDR1 is SNHLY, CDR2 FYNNEI, per germline. The V and J ends lost 6 bases and 3 bases respectively, with 12 bases between them. This CDR3 comprises 14 residues. The CDR3 DNA reads TGTGCCAGCAGACAGGGTAGGTCCAATCAGCCCCAGCATTTT. This encodes CASRQGRSNQPQHF.

This clone was seen a few times. CDR3 sequence: CASTKFDEQFF. Here the CDR3 DNA reads TGTGCCAGCACTAAGTTCGATGAGCAGTTCTTC. J is TRBJ2-1 and V is TRBV27; D ambiguous. Germline V gene data show CDR1 as MNHEY and CDR2 as SMNVEV (reference sequence). The CDR3 is 11 amino acids. V was shortened by 7 bases and J by 8 bases, with 9 bases between the two germline ends.

J is TRBJ1-2 and V is TRBV10-3, with 7 nucleotides matching TRBD1. CDR3 size: 13 residues. V gave up 6 bases and J gave up 7 bases; unmatched junction bases: 8. Germline CDR1 is ENHRY and CDR2 is SYGVKD. This chain's CDR3 is CAIREGARRGYTF. As DNA, the CDR3 is TGTGCCATCAGAGAGGGGGCCCGTCGTGGCTACACCTTC.

This clone was picked up one time. The chain couples TRBV6-5 to TRBJ1-1, with D hard to call. V was pared by 0 bases and J by 0 bases, with 5 bases between. There are 14 residues in the CDR3. Looked up from germline, CDR1 is MNHEY and CDR2 is SVGAGI. CDR3 sequence: CASSYSRLNTEAFF. The CDR3 DNA reads TGTGCCAGCAGTTACTCGAGGCTGAACACTGAAGCTTTCTTT.

The J gene is TRBJ1-4, the V gene TRBV30, with TRBD1 matching 7 bases. The CDR3 covers 15 residues. Germline CDR1 is GTSNPN and CDR2 is SVGIG (reference sequence). V gave up 1 base and J gave up 8 bases; unmatched junction bases: 10. This CDR3 is CAWSGPSRGEEKLFF. DNA of the CDR3: TGTGCCTGGAGTGGCCCAAGCAGGGGGGAAGAAAAACTGTTTTTT.